This TCR beta chain stems from a study of blood T cell repertoires in COVID-19. Study details: PBMCs, B-cell-depleted T cells, or T cells were the source of the cDNA or gDNA that made up the material.

The CDR3 consists of 16 residues. Germline V lookup: CDR1 MDHEN, CDR2 SYDVKM. V lost 2 bases to trimming and J lost 3 bases, with 13 bases between them. Sequenced by immunoSEQ multiplex PCR; TCRdb stores in-frame clones only, minus some. The profile covers 150,000 to 200,000 clones, with approximately 91% appearing a single time and around 7% taken by the ten largest. The sequence came from a middle-aged man with acute or convalescent COVID-19. V is TRBV28 and J is TRBJ1-4, with unresolved D. Source material: peripheral blood. The CDR3 protein is CASSLLLRGANEKLFF. The CDR3 nucleotides are TGTGCCAGCAGTTTACTGCTACGCGGGGCTAATGAAAAACTGTTTTTT.